This TCR beta chain came from a study of blood T cell repertoires in COVID-19. As for the study in general: Material from acute and convalescent COVID-19 was sourced from the United States, Italy and Spain.

Sequenced by immunoSEQ multiplex PCR; TCRdb stores in-frame clones only, minus some. This sample has 99,000 or so clones; roughly 84% occur once, and the top ten carry 26%. The trim removed 7 bases at V and 10 bases at J, leaving 9 bases unmatched. CDR1 KGHDR and CDR2 SFDVKD come from the germline V gene. CDR3 length equals 13 residues. The sequenced sample consisted of peripheral blood. This TCR came from a man aged 55 to 70 with acute or convalescent COVID-19. The chain couples TRBV24-1 to TRBJ2-3; 8 positions agree with TRBD2. Here the CDR3 reads CATRERENNPQYF. The CDR3 DNA follows: TGTGCCACCAGGGAGCGGGAGAACAATCCGCAGTATTTT.